This is a list of T cell receptor beta chains from one sample in a study. MiXCR, run by TCRdb on the RT-PCR reads, gives a single entry per CDR3 protein. Here the sample spans more than 600,000 distinct CDR3 sequences, over 12% being singletons. Sample: memory CD4+ T cells from blood. Receptors were obtained from a female donor in good health, serving as a healthy control. CDR3s include the opening cysteine and the closing phenylalanine or tryptophan. Rows may omit the clone size; those that give it use once, few, many or a size class.

V: TRBV7-2
J: TRBJ1-1
size: NA
length: 13
CDR3: CASSIRVDTEAFF

V: TRBV7-2
J: TRBJ2-7
size: many
length: 14
CDR3: CASSPGRDHLEQYF

V: TRBV7-9
J: TRBJ2-3
size: few
length: 15
CDR3: CASTPGQDLTDTQYF

V: TRBV12-3/TRBV12-4
J: TRBJ1-2
size: many
length: 14
CDR3: CASSPTGVFHGYTF

V: TRBV5-6
J: TRBJ1-5
size: NA
length: 13
CDR3: CASSLGINQPQHF

V: TRBV3-1
J: TRBJ2-3
size: NA
length: 12
CDR3: CASSFSQDTQYF

V: TRBV4-2
J: TRBJ2-7
size: NA
length: 17
CDR3: CASSPRLAGEGTYEQYF

V: TRBV5-6
J: TRBJ2-6
size: NA
length: 19
CDR3: CASSFLAGVTDSGANVLTF

V: TRBV9
J: NA
size: NA
length: 12
CDR3: CASSRQGETQFF

V: TRBV3-1
J: TRBJ2-1
size: NA
length: 15
CDR3: CASSQGVAEVNEQFF

V: TRBV7-8
J: TRBJ1-1
size: few
length: 14
CDR3: CASSLWQGAAEAFF

V: TRBV6-6
J: TRBJ1-5
size: NA
length: 14
CDR3: CASSYTGVDQPQHF

V: TRBV4-1
J: TRBJ2-7
size: many
length: 15
CDR3: CASSPHRDGTYEQYF

V: TRBV28
J: TRBJ2-1
size: few
length: 16
CDR3: CASTPHDRGGYNEQFF

V: TRBV20-1
J: TRBJ2-1
size: many
length: 13
CDR3: CSARDREWRESFF

V: TRBV3-1
J: TRBJ2-3
size: NA
length: 15
CDR3: CASSQSGISTDTQYF

V: TRBV28
J: TRBJ2-7
size: NA
length: 12
CDR3: CASMTGGHEQYF

V: TRBV7-8
J: TRBJ2-5
size: many
length: 18
CDR3: CASSLALTSGGARETQYF

V: TRBV20-1
J: TRBJ2-5
size: NA
length: 15
CDR3: CSAPIPADFGETQYF

V: TRBV18
J: TRBJ2-7
size: NA
length: 13
CDR3: CASSGEGDTRQYF

V: TRBV9
J: TRBJ2-1
size: many
length: 14
CDR3: CASSVNSGYNEQFF

V: TRBV18
J: TRBJ1-2
size: few
length: 15
CDR3: CASSPRRGPDYGYTF

V: TRBV20-1
J: TRBJ2-3
size: NA
length: 12
CDR3: CSALGGTDTQYF

V: TRBV6-5
J: TRBJ2-7
size: many
length: 17
CDR3: CASSSPSSGSHPYEQYF

V: TRBV20-1
J: TRBJ2-1
size: few
length: 14
CDR3: CSARAPLLASEQFF

V: TRBV24-1
J: TRBJ2-2
size: few
length: 17
CDR3: CATSGPGLRGNTGELFF

V: TRBV13
J: TRBJ2-2
size: few
length: 15
CDR3: CASSWGQGATGELFF

V: TRBV25-1
J: TRBJ2-6
size: few
length: 19
CDR3: CASSESTGASEAGANVLTF

V: TRBV29-1
J: TRBJ2-1
size: many
length: 15
CDR3: CSADPGTTRYNEQFF

V: TRBV12-3/TRBV12-4
J: TRBJ2-1
size: NA
length: 15
CDR3: CASSLPSEGDNEQFF

V: TRBV12-3/TRBV12-4
J: TRBJ2-1
size: few
length: 13
CDR3: CASSFTEYNEQFF

V: TRBV7-6
J: TRBJ2-7
size: few
length: 13
CDR3: CASSSGLADEQYF

V: TRBV20-1
J: TRBJ2-7
size: few
length: 13
CDR3: CSASRGVGYEQYF

V: TRBV12-3/TRBV12-4
J: TRBJ1-2
size: many
length: 15
CDR3: CASNSPGQGDYGYTF

V: TRBV29-1
J: TRBJ2-3
size: NA
length: 12
CDR3: CSVGQGSNEQYF

V: TRBV15
J: TRBJ1-2
size: many
length: 15
CDR3: CATSRDQGAGYGYTF

V: TRBV5-1
J: TRBJ2-5
size: many
length: 15
CDR3: CASSLTSRDSETQYF

V: TRBV29-1
J: TRBJ1-2
size: NA
length: 12
CDR3: CSVDLQGYGYIF

V: TRBV27
J: TRBJ1-1
size: NA
length: 14
CDR3: CASSRRGGNTEAFF

V: TRBV11-2
J: TRBJ2-7
size: few
length: 15
CDR3: CASSFSSGTIGEQYF

V: TRBV4-3
J: TRBJ2-4
size: many
length: 16
CDR3: CASSPLGAGREDIQYF

V: TRBV20-1
J: TRBJ2-7
size: few
length: 12
CDR3: CSEWDSFGEQYF

V: TRBV20-1
J: TRBJ1-5
size: NA
length: 16
CDR3: CSASGTAGGMGQPQHF

V: TRBV7-8
J: TRBJ2-1
size: many
length: 16
CDR3: CASSLESSGIIGEQFF

V: TRBV25-1
J: TRBJ2-7
size: NA
length: 14
CDR3: CASSDARSSYEQYF

V: TRBV11-2
J: TRBJ2-5
size: NA
length: 14
CDR3: CASSTRGSGETQYF

V: TRBV6-5
J: TRBJ1-1
size: few
length: 13
CDR3: CASSYLMNTEAFF

V: TRBV11-2
J: TRBJ1-4
size: few
length: 15
CDR3: CASSSWPQGNEKLFF

V: TRBV6-2/TRBV6-3
J: TRBJ1-1
size: many
length: 16
CDR3: CASSSRAGRMNTEAFF

V: TRBV28
J: TRBJ2-5
size: few
length: 12
CDR3: CASSSPWGAQYF

V: TRBV6-2/TRBV6-3
J: TRBJ2-1
size: few
length: 13
CDR3: CASSYSNPPEQFF

V: TRBV28
J: TRBJ2-5
size: few
length: 14
CDR3: CASSFQGHQETQYF

V: TRBV27
J: TRBJ2-5
size: few
length: 15
CDR3: CASTGLAGGEETQYF

V: TRBV2
J: TRBJ2-1
size: NA
length: 17
CDR3: CASRHGLAGVGGGEQFF

V: TRBV20-1
J: TRBJ2-5
size: few
length: 12
CDR3: CSARSLGETQYF

V: TRBV10-3
J: TRBJ1-3
size: few
length: 14
CDR3: CAAAREGSGNTIYF

V: TRBV28
J: TRBJ2-7
size: many
length: 14
CDR3: CASRPYYGQAEQYF

V: TRBV27
J: TRBJ2-7
size: few
length: 13
CDR3: CASKTGQGYEQYF

V: TRBV7-2
J: TRBJ2-1
size: NA
length: 17
CDR3: CASSPKGGGPTHNEQFF